A selection of T cell receptor beta chains follows, all from one sample in a study of cytomegalovirus exposure and HLA in healthy donors. TCRdb's copy holds only in-frame clones and misses some; the assay was immunoSEQ multiplex PCR. The sample totals around 110,000 clones. The sample comprised PBMCs. The source is a man between 25 and 39 years old in good health and CMV-seronegative. Each CDR3 is given with its conserved first and last residue. Fields, in order: J gene, V gene, CDR3 protein.

J gene: TRBJ2-7; V gene: TRBV5-1; CDR3 protein: CASSWGQGLYEQYF
J gene: TRBJ1-2; V gene: TRBV18; CDR3 protein: CASSTGYGYTF
J gene: TRBJ1-3; V gene: TRBV5-1; CDR3 protein: CASSLDPGKDTIYF
J gene: TRBJ1-4; V gene: TRBV29-1; CDR3 protein: CSARPTGGDEKLFF
J gene: TRBJ1-2; V gene: TRBV2; CDR3 protein: CAGTANYGYTF
J gene: TRBJ1-1; V gene: TRBV7-9; CDR3 protein: CASSPGFTEAFF
J gene: TRBJ2-1; V gene: TRBV6-5; CDR3 protein: CASSYSGQGKDEQFF
J gene: TRBJ1-1; V gene: TRBV6-1; CDR3 protein: CASIGPWRTGGAFF
J gene: TRBJ1-3; V gene: TRBV28; CDR3 protein: CASSFFQVGNTIYF
J gene: TRBJ2-1; V gene: TRBV7-9; CDR3 protein: CASSLAASGEGEQFF
J gene: TRBJ2-3; V gene: TRBV6-6; CDR3 protein: CASSYRSGSTDTQYF
J gene: TRBJ2-2; V gene: TRBV9; CDR3 protein: CASSAAQGFTGELFF
J gene: TRBJ2-6; V gene: TRBV19; CDR3 protein: CASYALGGTGANVLTF
J gene: TRBJ2-3; V gene: TRBV5-4; CDR3 protein: CASHAPSGGRDTQYF
J gene: TRBJ2-7; V gene: TRBV30; CDR3 protein: CAWSPSSYEQYF
J gene: TRBJ2-7; V gene: TRBV4-3; CDR3 protein: CASSPAQGASYEQYF
J gene: TRBJ2-1; V gene: TRBV19; CDR3 protein: CASSLPRDNSYNEQFF
J gene: TRBJ1-1; V gene: TRBV11-1; CDR3 protein: CASSLSDREPTEAFF
J gene: TRBJ1-4; V gene: TRBV7-8; CDR3 protein: CASSTRLTGGANEKLFF
J gene: TRBJ1-3; V gene: TRBV5-6; CDR3 protein: CASRRGTAGNTIYF
J gene: TRBJ1-1; V gene: TRBV7-9; CDR3 protein: CASSSVPGTEVWVNTEAFF
J gene: TRBJ2-1; V gene: TRBV4-3; CDR3 protein: CASSQLWTSGTYNEQFF
J gene: TRBJ1-5; V gene: TRBV27; CDR3 protein: CASSPDRGGNQPQHF
J gene: TRBJ1-4; V gene: TRBV14; CDR3 protein: CASSQEEGGKLFF
J gene: TRBJ2-2; V gene: TRBV4-1; CDR3 protein: CASSPGPGQATGELFF
J gene: TRBJ1-1; V gene: TRBV5-1; CDR3 protein: CASSLELQGPLYTEAFF
J gene: TRBJ1-1; V gene: TRBV15; CDR3 protein: CATSRDTVQVNTEAFF
J gene: TRBJ2-1; V gene: TRBV5-1; CDR3 protein: CASSLDPSSEQFF
J gene: TRBJ2-2; V gene: TRBV7-3; CDR3 protein: CASSSQGAGTGELFF
J gene: TRBJ1-5; V gene: TRBV10-3; CDR3 protein: CAISVGGDQPQHF
J gene: TRBJ2-3; V gene: TRBV14; CDR3 protein: CASSLGTVADTQYF
J gene: TRBJ2-5; V gene: TRBV5-1; CDR3 protein: CASSLGSQNQETQYF
J gene: TRBJ2-7; V gene: TRBV7-2; CDR3 protein: CASSFFPGYSYEQYF
J gene: TRBJ2-7; V gene: TRBV5-1; CDR3 protein: CASSLRGDRASEQYF
J gene: TRBJ2-1; V gene: TRBV18; CDR3 protein: CASQGVGLALHEQFF
J gene: TRBJ2-2; V gene: TRBV6-1; CDR3 protein: CASKRTSSTGELFF
J gene: TRBJ2-5; V gene: TRBV7-6; CDR3 protein: CASSTRHLQETQYF
J gene: TRBJ2-7; V gene: TRBV19; CDR3 protein: CASSLDPGQMGEQYF
J gene: TRBJ2-7; V gene: TRBV7-2; CDR3 protein: CASSLGIVGGAEYEQYF
J gene: TRBJ2-3; V gene: TRBV29-1; CDR3 protein: CSVEDGLLAVSTDTQYF
J gene: TRBJ1-2; V gene: TRBV27; CDR3 protein: CASSPAGQGVPNYGYTF
J gene: TRBJ2-7; V gene: TRBV19; CDR3 protein: CASTQGSEQYF
J gene: TRBJ2-2; V gene: TRBV6-5; CDR3 protein: CASRMDRGYTGELFF
J gene: TRBJ2-1; V gene: TRBV11-3; CDR3 protein: CASSGGGLGNEQFF
J gene: TRBJ1-2; V gene: TRBV10-3; CDR3 protein: CAISQTGGYGYTF
J gene: TRBJ1-5; V gene: TRBV6-4; CDR3 protein: CASGNPRDKDRNQPQHF
J gene: TRBJ2-3; V gene: TRBV19; CDR3 protein: CASSIVGPGITDTQYF
J gene: TRBJ1-1; V gene: TRBV7-2; CDR3 protein: CASSLTGTVGYYAEAFF
J gene: TRBJ2-7; V gene: TRBV5-6; CDR3 protein: CASSLALMTGGDEQYF
J gene: TRBJ2-7; V gene: TRBV28; CDR3 protein: CASSLRGRGVVSYEQYF
J gene: TRBJ1-2; V gene: TRBV6-5; CDR3 protein: CASREQGGFGYTF
J gene: TRBJ2-1; V gene: TRBV19; CDR3 protein: CATNRQGSYNEQFF